The 17 T cell receptor beta chains presented below share a single source sample, sequenced in a study of blood T cell repertoires in COVID-19. Produced via immunoSEQ multiplex PCR; TCRdb's table is partial and in-frame only. The table records fewer than 200,000 clones, 80% of them present only once. The sequenced sample consisted of peripheral blood. These receptors came from a man in his fifties or sixties with acute or convalescent COVID-19.

The rearrangement uses TRBV19 and TRBJ2-3, with 9 bases aligning to TRBD2. The CDR3 sequence is 18 residues long. After removal of 3 bases from V and 1 base from J, the junction contained 11 bases not matched to a gene. Germline CDR1 is LNHDA and CDR2 is SQIVND (reference sequence). CDR3 amino acids: CASSIAALAGYGTDTQYF. The CDR3 DNA reads as TGTGCCAGTAGTATCGCAGCTCTAGCGGGGTATGGCACAGATACGCAGTATTTT.

In this sample, this clone turned up a few times. The chain employs TRBV10-3 and TRBJ2-7; TRBD2 matches 10 bases. The CDR3 totals 15 residues. The J segment lost 3 bases and the V segment lost 3 bases, leaving 5 bases of the junction unmatched. Germline lookup yields CDR1 ENHRY and CDR2 SYGVKD. CDR3 residues: CAISDLAGGDYEQYF. DNA of the CDR3: TGTGCCATCAGTGATTTAGCGGGGGGTGACTACGAGCAGTACTTC.

The chain recombines TRBV25-1 with TRBJ2-7; 13 nucleotides agree with TRBD2. CDR3 length equals 15 residues. J gave up 4 bases and V 5 bases, and 5 bases lay outside the gene matches. Germline CDR1 and CDR2: MGHDK and SYGVNS. CDR3 residues: CASSKTSGRSYEQYF. DNA for the CDR3: TGTGCCAGCAGTAAGACTAGCGGGAGGTCTTACGAGCAGTACTTC.

This clone is a singleton in its sample. The gene calls are TRBV6-4 and TRBJ2-1; 12 nucleotides align to TRBD2. Looked up from germline, CDR1 is MRHNA and CDR2 is SNTAGT. This CDR3 comprises 17 residues. V lost 4 bases to trimming and J lost 1 base; unmatched junction nucleotides: 5. CDR3 in DNA: TGTGCCAGCAGTGCCATGACTAGCGGGAGTTCCTACAATGAGCAGTTCTTC. This translates into CASSAMTSGSSYNEQFF.

The CDR3 region has the DNA TGTGCCAGCAGCCTCCTAGCGGGGGGCACAGATACGCAGTATTTT. This gives the protein CASSLLAGGTDTQYF. The rearrangement uses TRBV3-1 (or the pseudogene TRBV3-2) and TRBJ2-3; 10 bases match TRBD2. Per the germline V gene, CDR1 is LGHDT and CDR2 is YNNKEL (reference sequence). Trimming cost V 4 bases and J 1 base; bases outside gene matches: 2. The CDR3 sequence is 15 residues long.

The chain employs TRBV24-1 and TRBJ1-5; a weak D match, TRBD1 (6 bases). V was cut by 4 bases and J by 6 bases, with 12 bases left in between. The CDR3 has 14 residues. CDR1 and CDR2 (germline): KGHDR, SFDVKD. CDR3 DNA sequence: TGTGCCACCAGTGACGCAGGGGCGGCTCAGCCCCAGCATTTT. As protein: CATSDAGAAQPQHF.

This CDR3 reads CASRQMQGADGGELFF. CDR3 DNA: TGTGCAAGTCGCCAGATGCAGGGGGCGGATGGCGGGGAGCTGTTTTTT. The chain carries TRBV12-2 and TRBJ2-2; TRBD1 is the table's D call, not checked against the DNA. TRBV12-2 is a documented pseudogene. This CDR3 has 16 residues.

This chain uses TRBV5-4 with TRBJ1-2; D perhaps matches TRBD1 (5 bases). The CDR3 length is 14 residues. In germline, CDR1 is SGHNT, CDR2 YYREEE (reference sequence). Trimming shortened V by 1 base and J by 5 bases, and 12 bases separated the two germline ends. The CDR3 DNA sequence: TGTGCCAGCAGCTTGCCCGCGGGGGAATATGGCTACACCTTC. Its translation is CASSLPAGEYGYTF.

This chain links TRBV13 with TRBJ2-7, with 11 bases identical to TRBD2. Germline V gene lookup returns CDR1 PRHDT and CDR2 FYEKMQ (reference sequence). V lost 6 bases, J lost 1 base, and 2 bases stayed unmatched. This CDR3 contains 14 residues. This CDR3 is CASRIAGGSYEQYF. In DNA, the CDR3 is TGTGCCAGCAGAATAGCGGGGGGGTCCTACGAGCAGTACTTC.

The gene calls are TRBV5-4 and TRBJ1-3; D is unclear. CDR3 size: 17 residues. CDR1 is SGHNT and CDR2 is YYREEE in the germline V gene (reference sequence). V shed 0 bases and J shed 0 bases, with 13 bases lying between them. The CDR3 is CASSLGGSLSSGNTIYF. In DNA form, the CDR3 reads TGTGCCAGCAGCTTGGGCGGCAGCCTCAGCTCTGGAAACACCATATATTTT.

The J gene is TRBJ1-1, the V gene TRBV9, with a possible D match to TRBD1 (5 bases). The germline CDR1 and CDR2 sequences are SGDLS and YYNGEE. The CDR3 runs 13 residues. V shed 0 bases and J shed 7 bases, with 10 bases lying between them. The CDR3 here is CASSVATTVEAFF. For the CDR3, the DNA is TGTGCCAGCAGCGTAGCTACGACAGTTGAAGCTTTCTTT.

This chain connects TRBV19 to TRBJ1-5; unclear D gene. The CDR3 covers 14 residues. V lost 0 bases and J 3 bases, leaving 6 bases between the germline ends. The germline V gene has CDR1 LNHDA and CDR2 SQIVND (reference sequence). CDR3 bases: TGTGCCAGTAGTATAGATCTGGCCAATCAGCCCCAGCATTTT. Residues: CASSIDLANQPQHF.

The V and J genes are TRBV27 and TRBJ2-2; D remains ambiguous. The CDR3 totals 13 residues. Looked up from germline, CDR1 is MNHEY and CDR2 is SMNVEV (reference sequence). The V end lost 6 bases, the J end lost 2 bases, and 7 bases lay between the germline ends. The CDR3 DNA sequence: TGTGCCAGCAGGTTTTTAAACACCGGGGAGCTGTTTTTT. Translating it yields CASRFLNTGELFF.

This rearrangement joins TRBV4-1 to TRBJ2-3; D gene unclear. The germline V gene encodes CDR1 MGHRA and CDR2 YSYEKL. The germline V and J ends were trimmed by 1 base and 2 bases, with 10 bases remaining between them. The CDR3 length is 15 residues. The CDR3 DNA sequence: TGCGCCAGCAGCCAAGGACCGGGTTCCACAGATACGCAGTATTTT. This translates into CASSQGPGSTDTQYF.

V and J are TRBV6-5 and TRBJ1-1; a weak D match, TRBD1 (6 bases). Trimming took 6 bases from V and 5 from J, leaving 19 bases between them. CDR1 and CDR2 (germline): MNHEY, SVGAGI. The CDR3 spans 15 residues. CDR3 sequence (DNA): TGTGCCAGCAGAACTGTCTTCAGGGGCGGTACTGAAGCTTTCTTT. The encoded protein is CASRTVFRGGTEAFF.

This chain links TRBV5-6 with TRBJ1-4; unclear D gene. Trimming left V 5 bases short and J 0 bases short, with 8 bases between. CDR3 length equals 14 residues. The germline V gene encodes CDR1 SGHDT and CDR2 YYEEEE. CDR3: CASSLYTTNEKLFF. CDR3 nucleotide sequence: TGTGCCAGCAGTCTTTATACAACTAATGAAAAACTGTTTTTT.

V usage is TRBV2 and J usage is TRBJ1-5, with D unresolved. The CDR3 loop spans 15 amino acids. Germline V gene data show CDR1 as SNHLY and CDR2 as FYNNEI. The germline V and J ends were trimmed by 3 bases and 0 bases, with 9 bases remaining between them. The chain's CDR3 is CASSDRTVSNQPQHF. The CDR3, as DNA: TGTGCCAGCAGTGATAGAACAGTTAGCAATCAGCCCCAGCATTTT.